The 13 T cell receptor beta chains below were found in one sample sequenced in a study of shared clonotypes between healthy human individuals. Measured with immunoSEQ multiplex PCR; TCRdb has only the in-frame clones, and not every one. The sample carries under 1,100,000 clones, 60% to 80% recorded once. Sequencing was performed on memory CD4+ T cells sorted from blood. Subset: CD45RA-negative fraction. The receptors were gathered from a man aged 18 to 29 in good health.

The chain couples TRBV5-4 to TRBJ1-1; D gene ambiguous. The CDR3 has 14 amino acids. Germline V gene lookup returns CDR1 SGHNT and CDR2 YYREEE (reference sequence). With 4 bases removed from V and 5 bases from J, the gap between germline ends came to 15 bases. The CDR3 region has the DNA TGTGCCAGCAGCCAAAGTGCTGGAACGACTGAAGCTTTCTTT. As protein: CASSQSAGTTEAFF.

This chain connects TRBV28 to TRBJ2-5; 7 bases fit TRBD2. With V trimmed by 4 bases and J by 2 bases, 10 bases remained unmatched. Germline CDR1 MDHEN, CDR2 SYDVKM. The CDR3 sequence is 16 residues long. The CDR3 region has the DNA TGTGCCAGCAGTTCATTCCTCGCGGGAGCTCAAGAGACCCAGTACTTC. Its protein is CASSSFLAGAQETQYF.

The chain combines TRBV11-2 with TRBJ2-7; weak D call: TRBD2 (6 bases). The CDR3 is 13 residues long. Per germline, CDR1 SGHAT and CDR2 FQNNGV. Trimming removed 2 bases from V and 11 bases from J, with 16 bases in between. The CDR3 bases are TGTGCCAGCAGCTTAAGTGGGGCCCCGGGGGAGTACTTC. Protein: CASSLSGAPGEYF.

This clone was seen a single time. The V call is TRBV30, the J call TRBJ2-7; TRBD1 matches 8 bases. The trim removed 3 bases at V and 1 base at J, leaving 8 bases unmatched. From germline, CDR1 is GTSNPN and CDR2 SVGIG (reference sequence). The CDR3 sequence is 15 residues long. This CDR3 is CAWRGPGTGSYEQYF. Written as DNA, the CDR3 is TGTGCCTGGAGGGGCCCCGGGACAGGATCCTACGAGCAGTACTTC.

This chain links TRBV2 with TRBJ2-5; D perhaps matches TRBD2 (7 bases). The CDR3 is made up of 12 amino acids. V was cut by 8 bases and J by 5 bases, with 12 bases left in between. Germline values: CDR1 SNHLY, CDR2 FYNNEI. The CDR3 reads CASGGAGETQYF. CDR3 coding DNA: TGTGCCAGCGGGGGGGCCGGGGAGACCCAGTACTTC. The full variable domain, in which reference TRBV2 and TRBJ2-5 provide the parts outside the CDR3, is EPEVTQTPSHQVTQMGQEVILRCVPISNHLYFYWYRQILGQKVEFLVSFYNNEISEKSEIFDDQFSVERPDGSNFTLKIRSTKLEDSAMYFCASGGAGETQYFGPGTRLLVL.

The rearrangement links TRBV4-2 to TRBJ2-2; 10 nucleotides agree with TRBD1. The CDR3 loop spans 16 amino acids. Germline V gene lookup returns CDR1 LGHNA and CDR2 YNFKEQ. V shed 0 bases, J shed 6 bases, and the junction held 4 bases outside the gene matches. Written as DNA, the CDR3 is TGTGCCAGCAGCCAAGAAGGGACAGGGGTTTCCGGGGAGCTGTTTTTT. Translated, it gives CASSQEGTGVSGELFF.

The rearrangement joins TRBV19 to TRBJ1-1; D not resolved. V gave up 3 bases and J gave up 1 base, with 15 bases separating them. Germline lookup yields CDR1 LNHDA and CDR2 SQIVND (reference sequence). This CDR3 spans 16 amino acids. The CDR3: CASSMKSGMGNTEAFF. CDR3 DNA sequence: TGTGCCAGTAGTATGAAGTCTGGCATGGGGAACACTGAAGCTTTCTTT.

This clone was observed once. The chain carries TRBV5-1 and TRBJ2-1; 7 bases fit TRBD2. The CDR3 totals 15 residues. The germline CDR1 and CDR2 sequences are SGHRS and YFSETQ. V lost 7 bases and J lost 8; bases outside the gene matches: 15. As DNA, the CDR3 is TGCGCCAGCCGCCCGTCGGTGGGGGGGAGGGATGAGCAGTTCTTC. Amino acids: CASRPSVGGRDEQFF.

The J gene is TRBJ2-5, the V gene TRBV7-2; D may be TRBD1 (5 bases). Germline CDR1 and CDR2: SGHTA and FQGNSA. V was pared by 1 base and J by 7 bases, with 13 bases between. The CDR3 totals 14 residues. The CDR3, as DNA: TGTGCCAGCAGCTTAGGAAGGGGTTCGGCGACCCAGTACTTC. It specifies CASSLGRGSATQYF. Combining the CDR3 with reference TRBV7-2 and TRBJ2-5 gives the whole variable domain GAGVSQSPSNKVTEKGKDVELRCDPISGHTALYWYRQSLGQGLEFLIYFQGNSAPDKSGLPSDRFSAERTGGSVSTLTIQRTQQEDSAVYLCASSLGRGSATQYFGPGTRLLVL.

The chain couples TRBV5-6 to TRBJ2-1, with 8 positions matching TRBD1. V lost 1 base and J lost 2; bases outside the gene matches: 2. CDR1 and CDR2 (germline): SGHDT, YYEEEE. The CDR3 extends over 15 amino acids. CDR3 loop: CASSLRDRPYNEQFF. In DNA form, the CDR3 reads TGTGCCAGCAGCTTGAGGGACAGGCCCTACAATGAGCAGTTCTTC.

In nucleotides, the CDR3 is TGTGCCAGCAGCTTAACCCCCCCGGGACAGGACTCTGGGGCCAACGTCCTGACTTTC. Translation: CASSLTPPGQDSGANVLTF. The rearrangement uses TRBV7-8 and TRBJ2-6, with 8 positions matching TRBD1. CDR3 length: 19 amino acids. Germline trimming cut 2 bases from V and 0 bases from J; bases unmatched to any gene: 9. From germline, CDR1 is SGHVS and CDR2 FQNEAQ.

DNA of the CDR3: TGTGCCAGCAGCTTGGGGACAACCATGAACACTGAAGCTTTCTTT. Translating it yields CASSLGTTMNTEAFF. The V and J genes are TRBV5-4 and TRBJ1-1; D possibly corresponds to TRBD1 (5 bases). This CDR3 contains 15 residues. The germline gives CDR1 SGHNT, CDR2 YYREEE (reference sequence). Trimming removed 0 bases at V and 0 bases at J, with 9 bases between.

V gene TRBV30 combines with J gene TRBJ1-2, with D hard to call. In germline, CDR1 is GTSNPN, CDR2 SVGIG (reference sequence). The CDR3 spans 11 residues. Deletions cut 7 bases from V and 8 bases from J, with 14 bases between. In DNA form, the CDR3 reads TGTGCCTACTTACTGAGAGGCGGCTACACCTTC. Its protein is CAYLLRGGYTF.